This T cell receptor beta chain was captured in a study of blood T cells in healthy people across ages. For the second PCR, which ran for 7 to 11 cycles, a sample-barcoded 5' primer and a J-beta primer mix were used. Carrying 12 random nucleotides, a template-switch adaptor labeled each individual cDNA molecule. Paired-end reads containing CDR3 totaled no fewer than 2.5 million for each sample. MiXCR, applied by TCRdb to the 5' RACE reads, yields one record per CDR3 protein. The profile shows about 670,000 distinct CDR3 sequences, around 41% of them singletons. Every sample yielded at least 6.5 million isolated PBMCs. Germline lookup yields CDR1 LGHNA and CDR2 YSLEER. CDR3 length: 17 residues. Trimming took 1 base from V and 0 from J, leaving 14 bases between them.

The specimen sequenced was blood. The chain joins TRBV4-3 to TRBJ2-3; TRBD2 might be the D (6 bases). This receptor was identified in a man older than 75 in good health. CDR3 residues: CASSQAIPAGSTDTQYF. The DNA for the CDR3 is TGCGCCAGCAGCCAAGCGATTCCTGCGGGGAGCACAGATACGCAGTATTTT.